The sample holds a few counts of the clone carrying this T cell receptor beta chain. What it recognizes is unknown. For TCR beta, libraries came from quantitative 5'-RACE with molecular barcodes. MiXCR was run by TCRdb on the 5' RACE reads, yielding one entry per CDR3 protein. The data show approximately 140,000 distinct CDR3 sequences, roughly 17% seen once. Germline loops: CDR1 LNHDA, CDR2 SQIVND (reference sequence). Between the trimmed V and J ends, which lost 5 bases and 1 base, there was a span of 17 bases. The CDR3 has 16 amino acids. The entry originates in a study of CD8 T cells in ankylosing spondylitis. Findings and caveats of the study: Both synovial fluid and blood in reactive arthritis had previously been reported to carry some motif variants. Reportedly, disease-linked clones are significantly enriched in ankylosing spondylitis patients' matched synovial fluid. Disease-associated clonotypes exhibited CD8+ identity and were relatively infrequent in peripheral blood. Blood from ankylosing spondylitis patients appeared to carry a characteristic roughly 8-variant TCR beta motif.

Sequenced material: blood, either unsorted or a sorted T cell fraction (not recorded which). This chain joins TRBV19 and TRBJ1-1; D is unclear. The clonotype comes from a male donor with ankylosing spondylitis. This CDR3 is CASSLRVTSRNTEAFF. The CDR3 nucleotides are TGTGCCAGTAGTCTTAGGGTGACCTCCAGGAACACTGAAGCTTTCTTT.